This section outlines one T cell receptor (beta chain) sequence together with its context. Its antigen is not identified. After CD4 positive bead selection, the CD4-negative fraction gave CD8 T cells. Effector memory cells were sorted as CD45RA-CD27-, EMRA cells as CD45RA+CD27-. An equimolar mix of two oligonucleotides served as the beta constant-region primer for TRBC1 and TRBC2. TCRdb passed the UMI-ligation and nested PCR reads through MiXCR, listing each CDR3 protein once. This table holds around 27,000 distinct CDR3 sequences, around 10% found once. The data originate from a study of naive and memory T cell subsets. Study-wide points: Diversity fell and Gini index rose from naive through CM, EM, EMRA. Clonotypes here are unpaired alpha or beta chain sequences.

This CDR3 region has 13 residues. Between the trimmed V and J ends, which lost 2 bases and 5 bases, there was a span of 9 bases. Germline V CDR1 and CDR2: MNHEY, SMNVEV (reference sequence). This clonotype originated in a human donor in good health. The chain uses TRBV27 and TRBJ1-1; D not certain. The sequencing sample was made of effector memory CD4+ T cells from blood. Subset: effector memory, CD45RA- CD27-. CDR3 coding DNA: TGTGCCAGCAGTTTAAGGGCTCATACTGAAGCTTTCTTT. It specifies CASSLRAHTEAFF.